Each of the 20 T cell receptor beta chains below was sequenced from the same sample in a study of blood T cell repertoires in COVID-19 (dated by TCRdb to the early 2020s). Preparation of the library involved the immunoSEQ multiplex PCR assay. TCRdb retrieved this table from immuneACCESS and kept in-frame rearrangements only. Not all clones are present; in checked studies, unresolved V genes account for under half, and no reason is known for the remainder. Here the sample has about 210,000 clones; roughly 86% occur a single time. The ten largest make up under 2% of the sample. The specimen sequenced was peripheral blood. These receptors all come from a man between 18 and 29 years old with active or convalescent COVID-19.

The rearrangement joins TRBV7-3 to TRBJ2-1; D might be TRBD1 (5 bases). Trimming stripped 2 bases from V and 7 bases from J, with 12 bases between. From germline, CDR1 is SGHTA and CDR2 FQGTGA. The CDR3 loop spans 14 amino acids. The CDR3 DNA sequence: TGTGCCAGCAGCTTATTACATTCAGGGAATGAGCAGTTCTTC. This gives the protein CASSLLHSGNEQFF.

The chain links TRBV5-1 to TRBJ2-2, with D possibly being TRBD2 (5 bases). This CDR3 region has 15 residues. Trimming removed 5 bases from V and 4 bases from J, with 15 bases in between. The V gene's germline CDR1 is SGHRS and CDR2 YFSETQ. The CDR3, as DNA: TGCGCCAGCAGAGAATCCTTAGGGAGCACCGGGGAGCTGTTTTTT. It yields the protein CASRESLGSTGELFF.

This chain joins TRBV19 and TRBJ1-5; 7 bases match TRBD1. The CDR3 is 15 residues long. Germline CDR1 LNHDA, CDR2 SQIVND (reference sequence). Germline trimming cut 1 base from V and 4 bases from J; bases unmatched to any gene: 4. CDR3 region: CASSIGQGENQPQHF. The CDR3 DNA reads TGTGCCAGTAGTATAGGACAGGGTGAGAATCAGCCCCAGCATTTT.

This clone was observed once. The chain uses TRBV14 and TRBJ2-7; D possibly corresponds to TRBD2 (5 bases). The CDR3 sequence is 13 residues long. V lost 1 base and J lost 4, with 8 bases in between. Germline values: CDR1 SGHDN, CDR2 FVKESK. DNA for the CDR3: TGTGCCAGCAGCCAAGGATCGGGGTACGAGCAGTACTTC. It encodes CASSQGSGYEQYF.

V gene TRBV2 combines with J gene TRBJ2-5; 9 bases fit TRBD2. The germline V gene encodes CDR1 SNHLY and CDR2 FYNNEI. With 2 bases clipped from V and 1 base from J, the junction kept 2 bases outside the gene matches. This CDR3 has 15 residues. CDR3 in amino acids: CASSELRGGQETQYF. CDR3 sequence (DNA): TGTGCCAGCAGTGAATTGCGGGGGGGCCAAGAGACCCAGTACTTC.

The chain joins TRBV4-2 to TRBJ1-3, with 7 bases aligning to TRBD1. The CDR3 is made up of 18 amino acids. Germline CDR1 is LGHNA and CDR2 is YNFKEQ. V shed 2 bases and J 0 bases; nucleotides not matched to a gene: 10. Written as DNA, the CDR3 is TGTGCCAGCAGCCAATACCCCGGACAGGCCTCCTCTGGAAACACCATATATTTT. It codes for CASSQYPGQASSGNTIYF.

The chain employs TRBV4-3 and TRBJ2-5, with 7 bases identical to TRBD2. V lost 4 bases and J lost 2; bases outside the gene matches: 22. Germline CDR1 and CDR2: LGHNA and YSLEER. CDR3 size: 20 residues. This chain's CDR3 is CASSRGYGGTGGLYQETQYF. The CDR3 nucleotides read TGCGCCAGCAGCCGAGGGTACGGTGGCACGGGAGGTCTCTATCAAGAGACCCAGTACTTC.

The rearrangement links TRBV6-5 to TRBJ1-2, with D unclear. The V gene's germline CDR1 is MNHEY and CDR2 SVGAGI. The CDR3 is 14 amino acids. Trimming stripped 6 bases from V and 4 bases from J, with 15 bases between. The CDR3 region has the DNA TGTGCCAGCAGACCGACATCGGCAGGCTATGGCTACACCTTC. The encoded protein is CASRPTSAGYGYTF.

As concerns this clone: The conserved closing phenylalanine or tryptophan is absent in this CDR3, likely reflecting a read error. Because the CDR3's place on the DNA is in doubt, the DNA is left out and the CDR3 is given as listed by TCRdb. CDR3 amino acids: CAIRTGIPL. The chain employs TRBV10-3 and TRBJ1-1; the D segment call TRBD1 is taken from the table without a DNA check. The CDR3 spans 9 residues, counting both ends. Per germline, CDR1 ENHRY and CDR2 SYGVKD.

As for this clone: The same CDR3 also results from other DNA sequences found in this sample. The genes are TRBV5-5 and TRBJ1-1, with 7 bases that match TRBD1. CDR1 and CDR2 from the germline V gene are SGHKS and YYEKEE (reference sequence). Germline trimming cut 4 bases from V and 2 bases from J; bases unmatched to any gene: 2. The CDR3 consists of 13 residues. CDR3: CASSRQGNTEAFF. DNA for the CDR3: TGTGCCAGCAGCAGACAGGGAAACACTGAAGCTTTCTTT.

The chain joins TRBV7-9 to TRBJ2-5, with D perhaps matching TRBD2 (6 bases). The V gene's germline CDR1 is SEHNR and CDR2 FQNEAQ (reference sequence). The CDR3 loop spans 15 amino acids. Trimming cost V 5 bases and J 5 bases, with 18 bases left between them. The CDR3: CASSPGRRDSETQYF. The CDR3 DNA reads as TGTGCCAGCAGCCCGGGTCGGAGGGATTCGGAGACCCAGTACTTC.

This clone was counted a single time. The chain links TRBV30 to TRBJ2-1, with TRBD1 matching over 8 bases. The V segment lost 5 bases and the J segment 7 bases; nucleotides outside the gene matches: 7. This CDR3 is 13 amino acids long. CDR1 is GTSNPN, CDR2 SVGIG, per germline (reference sequence). CDR3 coding DNA: TGTGCCTGGGGAAATCGACAGGGGAATGAGCAGTTCTTC. It codes for CAWGNRQGNEQFF.

V usage is TRBV15 and J usage is TRBJ2-7; a possible D gene is TRBD2 (6 bases). V lost 1 base and J lost 3, with 10 bases in between. Germline V gives CDR1 LNHNV, CDR2 YYDKDF (reference sequence). The CDR3 is 14 residues long. The CDR3 bases are TGTGCCACCAGCAGAGTATCCGGGGGCTACGAGCAGTACTTC. Translation gives CATSRVSGGYEQYF.

J is TRBJ1-2 and V is TRBV3-1 (or the pseudogene TRBV3-2), with no clear D. V lost 2 bases and J lost 2, with 9 bases in between. Germline V gives CDR1 LGHDT, CDR2 YNNKEL (reference sequence). This CDR3 is 14 amino acids long. The CDR3 nucleotides are TGTGCCAGCAGCCAATGGGAGAAGAACTATGGCTACACCTTC. Its translation: CASSQWEKNYGYTF.

This clone was recorded a few times. This rearrangement joins TRBV6-2 or TRBV6-3 to TRBJ2-6; D remains ambiguous. Deletions cut 0 bases from V and 4 bases from J, with 7 bases between. Germline V CDR1 and CDR2: MNHEY, SVGEGT. The CDR3 consists of 15 residues. The CDR3 sequence is CASSYSSSGANVLTF. As DNA, the CDR3 is TGTGCCAGCAGTTACTCGTCCTCCGGGGCCAACGTCCTGACTTTC.

The CDR3: CASSENMGTGYNGYTF. The CDR3 nucleotides read TGTGCCAGCAGTGAAAACATGGGGACAGGGTACAATGGCTACACCTTC. V gene TRBV6-1 combines with J gene TRBJ1-2; 9 nucleotides agree with TRBD1. With V trimmed by 2 bases and J by 6 bases, 10 bases remained unmatched. Germline V lookup: CDR1 MNHNS, CDR2 SASEGT. The CDR3 has 16 residues.

Written as DNA, the CDR3 is TGTGCCACCAGTGACCGCGGGCTAGCGGGGGTCATAGATACGCAGTATTTT. Translating gives CATSDRGLAGVIDTQYF. The chain joins TRBV24-1 to TRBJ2-3; 10 bases are a match to TRBD2. The germline CDR1 and CDR2 sequences are KGHDR and SFDVKD. The CDR3 totals 17 residues. With 4 bases clipped from V and 5 bases from J, the junction kept 11 bases outside the gene matches.

This rearrangement joins TRBV6-5 to TRBJ2-1, with 9 bases lining up with TRBD1. This CDR3 has 14 residues. The V and J ends lost 6 bases and 4 bases, in that order; junction bases with no gene match: 4. CDR1 MNHEY and CDR2 SVGAGI come from the germline V gene. CDR3 in amino acids: CASRQGAEYNEQFF. DNA of the CDR3: TGTGCCAGCAGACAGGGGGCGGAGTACAATGAGCAGTTCTTC.

The gene calls are TRBV29-1 and TRBJ1-1, with 7 bases fitting TRBD1. The CDR3 runs 13 residues. Germline V gene sequence: CDR1 SQVTM, CDR2 ANQGSEA. The V and J ends lost 6 bases and 3 bases, in that order; junction bases with no gene match: 7. The CDR3 sequence is CSVATGKDTEAFF. The CDR3 DNA follows: TGCAGCGTAGCGACAGGGAAGGACACTGAAGCTTTCTTT.

The chain carries TRBV19 and TRBJ2-2; 7 positions agree with TRBD1. Trimming cost V 4 bases and J 0 bases; bases outside gene matches: 2. Looked up from germline, CDR1 is LNHDA and CDR2 is SQIVND (reference sequence). The CDR3 extends over 15 amino acids. CDR3 DNA sequence: TGTGCCAGTAGTAACGGACAGGCGAACACCGGGGAGCTGTTTTTT. Its translation: CASSNGQANTGELFF.